The 29 T cell receptor beta chains given below trace back to one sample, sequenced in a study of cytomegalovirus exposure and HLA in healthy donors. Data came from immunoSEQ multiplex PCR; TCRdb stores just in-frame clones and leaves some out. In the table there are 160,000 or so clones, approximately 86% of which are singletons. The sequenced sample was PBMCs. These receptor sequences come from a man aged 30 to 39 in good health and CMV-seropositive.

The rearrangement uses TRBV4-3 and TRBJ2-4; D perhaps matches TRBD2 (5 bases). Germline V gene lookup returns CDR1 LGHNA and CDR2 YSLEER. This CDR3 has 17 amino acids. Trimming took 1 base from V and 2 from J, leaving 15 bases between them. Written as DNA, the CDR3 is TGCGCCAGCAGCCAAGTCGGGGAAGGATGGTCCAAAAACATTCAGTACTTC. It specifies CASSQVGEGWSKNIQYF.

Only one count was recorded for this clone. The gene calls are TRBV27 and TRBJ1-5; TRBD1 matches at 9 bases. The CDR3 runs to 14 residues. V trimming: 8 bases; J trimming: 3 bases; junction bases outside the gene matches: 5. The germline CDR1 and CDR2 sequences are MNHEY and SMNVEV (reference sequence). CDR3 DNA sequence: TGTGCCAGCCATCACAGGGGGCTCAATCAGCCCCAGCATTTT. It encodes CASHHRGLNQPQHF.

The chain combines TRBV7-2 with TRBJ2-5; possible D gene TRBD1, 6 bases. Trimming removed 6 bases from V and 2 bases from J, with 10 bases in between. CDR1 is SGHTA and CDR2 is FQGNSA in the germline V gene. The CDR3 has 13 residues. The chain's CDR3 is CASRSTGQETQYF. CDR3 coding DNA: TGTGCCAGCAGATCCACAGGGCAAGAGACCCAGTACTTC.

The rearrangement links TRBV5-7 to TRBJ2-1, with 7 bases matching TRBD2. TRBV5-7 is an open reading frame, and its role is uncertain. V shed 0 bases and J 7 bases; nucleotides not matched to a gene: 16. This CDR3 is built from 18 residues. In nucleotides, the CDR3 is TGTGCCAGCAGCTTGGAAGGGAGGTGGGTCAGGGAGGGGAATGAGCAGTTCTTC. It codes for CASSLEGRWVREGNEQFF.

The chain employs TRBV6-4 and TRBJ1-2, with TRBD1 matching 8 bases. With V trimmed by 2 bases and J by 6 bases, 8 bases remained unmatched. Germline V lookup: CDR1 MRHNA, CDR2 SNTAGT. The CDR3 is made up of 15 amino acids. CDR3 protein: CASSDRTGPPHGYTF. DNA for the CDR3: TGTGCCAGCAGTGACCGGACAGGGCCTCCTCATGGCTACACCTTC.

The chain recombines TRBV30 with TRBJ1-4; a weak D match, TRBD1 (5 bases). V lost 2 bases, J lost 3 bases, and 13 bases lay in between. CDR1 is GTSNPN and CDR2 is SVGIG in the germline V gene (reference sequence). The CDR3 covers 15 residues. CDR3 nucleotide sequence: TGTGCCTGGAGTCTAGGGCAGGGCCCTAATGAAAAACTGTTTTTT. Its translation is CAWSLGQGPNEKLFF.

The V and J genes are TRBV6-1 and TRBJ1-2, with D unclear. CDR1 MNHNS and CDR2 SASEGT come from the germline V gene. This CDR3 comprises 14 residues. CDR3 residues: CASNLPGRDYGYTF. In DNA form, the CDR3 reads TGTGCTTCGAACTTGCCGGGAAGGGACTATGGCTACACCTTC.

The chain uses TRBV7-3 and TRBJ2-3, with D uncertain. Germline CDR1 and CDR2: SGHTA and FQGTGA. Trimming removed 3 bases from V and 4 bases from J, with 14 bases in between. The length of the CDR3 is 15 residues. CDR3 sequence: CASSFGTTHPDTQYF. The CDR3 DNA is TGTGCCAGCAGCTTTGGCACTACGCACCCAGATACGCAGTATTTT. Supplemented by reference TRBV7-3 and TRBJ2-3, the full variable domain reads GAGVSQTPSNKVTEKGKYVELRCDPISGHTALYWYRQSLGQGPEFLIYFQGTGAADDSGLPNDRFFAVRPEGSVSTLKIQRTERGDSAVYLCASSFGTTHPDTQYFGPGTRLTVL.

The V call is TRBV13, the J call TRBJ2-1; tentative D call: TRBD1 (6 bases). The V and J ends lost 4 bases and 3 bases respectively, with 16 bases between them. The germline V gene encodes CDR1 PRHDT and CDR2 FYEKMQ (reference sequence). The CDR3 consists of 16 residues. For the CDR3, the DNA is TGTGCCAGCAGCTCCCGACAGGCGGTCAACTACAATGAGCAGTTCTTC. Its translation is CASSSRQAVNYNEQFF.

The chain couples TRBV5-1 to TRBJ1-2; D is possibly TRBD1 (6 bases). The germline gives CDR1 SGHRS, CDR2 YFSETQ. Trimming took off 4 bases at V and 3 bases at J, with 13 bases between the two ends. The CDR3 length is 14 residues. The CDR3 sequence: CASSTQGNDYGYTF. The CDR3 DNA follows: TGCGCCAGCAGCACGCAGGGGAATGACTATGGCTACACCTTC.

Worth noting for this clone: With a far larger clone one base away, a read error is the likely cause. The V call is TRBV7-9, the J call TRBJ2-1, with 11 bases aligning to TRBD1. Germline V lookup: CDR1 SEHNR, CDR2 FQNEAQ (reference sequence). The CDR3 consists of 15 residues. V trimming: 6 bases; J trimming: 2 bases; junction bases outside the gene matches: 3. The CDR3 loop reads CASSSGQGAYNEQFF. For the CDR3, the DNA is TGTGCCAGCAGTTCGGGACAGGGGGCCTACAATGAGCAGTTCTTC.

The CDR3 is CASSYAGLRIEQYF. For the CDR3, the DNA is TGTGCCAGCAGTTACGCGGGACTGAGGATCGAGCAGTACTTC. J is TRBJ2-7 and V is TRBV6-5; D possibly corresponds to TRBD2 (6 bases). With 2 bases removed from V and 6 bases from J, the gap between germline ends came to 14 bases. The germline CDR1 and CDR2 sequences are MNHEY and SVGAGI. CDR3 length: 14 residues.

The chain couples TRBV7-2 to TRBJ2-5, with 12 positions matching TRBD2. J gave up 4 bases and V 6 bases, and 15 bases lay outside the gene matches. The CDR3 sequence is 18 residues long. CDR1 is SGHTA, CDR2 FQGNSA, per germline. The CDR3 sequence is CASRHRVNRLAGVETQYF. CDR3 bases: TGTGCCAGCAGACACAGGGTTAACCGACTAGCGGGGGTAGAGACCCAGTACTTC.

J is TRBJ1-2 and V is TRBV18; D gene uncertain. Germline CDR1 is KGHSH and CDR2 is LQKENI. This CDR3 region has 13 residues. Trimming shortened V by 2 bases and J by 8 bases, and 12 bases separated the two germline ends. CDR3 sequence: CASSPERQGGYTF. The CDR3 bases are TGTGCCAGCTCACCAGAGAGGCAAGGCGGCTACACCTTC.

The V and J genes are TRBV7-6 and TRBJ1-2; 7 bases agree with TRBD1. The germline V gene encodes CDR1 SGHVS and CDR2 FNYEAQ. The V segment lost 6 bases and the J segment 4 bases; nucleotides outside the gene matches: 5. The CDR3 totals 13 residues. The CDR3 DNA is TGTGCCAGCAGTTCTTCAGGGGGCTATGGCTACACCTTC. Translated: CASSSSGGYGYTF.

This sequence joins TRBV5-6 and TRBJ2-7; 7 bases are a match to TRBD1. The CDR3 length is 14 residues. With V trimmed by 0 bases and J by 2 bases, 2 bases remained unmatched. The germline V gene encodes CDR1 SGHDT and CDR2 YYEEEE. CDR3 bases: TGTGCCAGCAGCTTGGGGGACAGACCCTACGAGCAGTACTTC. The encoded protein is CASSLGDRPYEQYF.

V is TRBV29-1 and J is TRBJ2-7; D perhaps matches TRBD2 (6 bases). Germline V gives CDR1 SQVTM, CDR2 ANQGSEA. The length of the CDR3 is 13 residues. Trimming stripped 3 bases from V and 2 bases from J, with 11 bases between. Here the CDR3 DNA reads TGCAGCGTTGACGGGGGTTCCACCTACGAGCAGTACTTC. Its protein product is CSVDGGSTYEQYF.

The chain links TRBV7-2 to TRBJ2-5, with a tentative D call TRBD2 (5 bases). Germline V gives CDR1 SGHTA, CDR2 FQGNSA. The CDR3 sequence is 14 residues long. Trimming took 1 base from V and 1 from J, leaving 7 bases between them. Here the CDR3 DNA reads TGTGCCAGCAGCTTAGGAGGGTCCCAAGAGACCCAGTACTTC. Residues: CASSLGGSQETQYF.

The gene calls are TRBV11-2 and TRBJ2-1; 10 bases align to TRBD2. J was trimmed by 4 bases and V by 5 bases; bases with no gene match: 2. Looked up from germline, CDR1 is SGHAT and CDR2 is FQNNGV. This CDR3 contains 14 residues. The CDR3 reads CASSASGGYNEQFF. CDR3 DNA: TGTGCCAGCAGCGCTAGCGGGGGATACAATGAGCAGTTCTTC.

Concerning this clone: Other DNA variants within this sample encode the same CDR3. V is TRBV7-2 and J is TRBJ2-1; 7 positions agree with TRBD1. Trimming cost V 6 bases and J 10 bases; bases outside gene matches: 3. CDR3 length: 11 amino acids. Germline assignment: CDR1 SGHTA and CDR2 FQGNSA. The CDR3: CASSLGGEQFF. As DNA, the CDR3 is TGTGCCAGCAGTCTAGGGGGCGAGCAGTTCTTC.

The table lists this clone with a count of one. The V and J genes are TRBV7-9 and TRBJ1-1, with 11 bases identical to TRBD1. J lost 6 bases, V lost 5 bases, and 17 bases had no gene match. In germline, CDR1 is SEHNR, CDR2 FQNEAQ (reference sequence). The CDR3 extends over 18 amino acids. The CDR3 nucleotides read TGTGCCAGCAGCCGTCCCGGGACAGGGGGTTGGGTGAGTGCTGAAGCTTTCTTT. This translates into CASSRPGTGGWVSAEAFF.

The chain is built from TRBV4-3 and TRBJ1-2; possible D gene TRBD1, 6 bases. V was shortened by 0 bases and J by 3 bases, with 8 bases between the two germline ends. Germline V gene lookup returns CDR1 LGHNA and CDR2 YSLEER. The CDR3 is made up of 14 amino acids. Here the CDR3 reads CASSQETGHYGYTF. As DNA, the CDR3 is TGCGCCAGCAGCCAAGAAACAGGGCACTATGGCTACACCTTC.

V and J are TRBV10-3 and TRBJ2-7; TRBD1 matches 7 bases. The V and J ends lost 3 bases and 2 bases, in that order; junction bases with no gene match: 7. CDR3 size: 15 residues. Germline V CDR1 and CDR2: ENHRY, SYGVKD. CDR3 bases: TGTGCCATCAGTGACCGGGACAGAAAAACCTACGAGCAGTACTTC. It codes for CAISDRDRKTYEQYF.

The chain has TRBV5-3 and TRBJ1-2; D is ambiguous. TRBV5-3 is classed as an ORF, of uncertain function. Trimming removed 1 base from V and 4 bases from J, with 14 bases in between. The CDR3 is made up of 15 amino acids. This CDR3 reads CARSLFVLSGYGYTF. CDR3 nucleotide sequence: TGTGCCAGAAGCTTGTTCGTCCTGAGCGGCTATGGCTACACCTTC.

This clone was counted a single time. The same CDR3 also results from other DNA sequences found in this sample. This rearrangement joins TRBV7-2 to TRBJ2-7, with 9 bases identical to TRBD2. Germline V gene data show CDR1 as SGHTA and CDR2 as FQGNSA. This CDR3 contains 13 residues. The V gene end was trimmed by 4 bases and the J gene end by 6 bases; junction bases not matched to a gene: 4. DNA for the CDR3: TGTGCCAGCAGCTCGGGACTAGCTGGCGAGCAGTACTTC. Translating it yields CASSSGLAGEQYF.

The V call is TRBV27, the J call TRBJ1-5; 7 bases fit TRBD1. The CDR3 is made up of 16 amino acids. The germline V gene has CDR1 MNHEY and CDR2 SMNVEV (reference sequence). The V gene end was trimmed by 4 bases and the J gene end by 0 bases; junction bases not matched to a gene: 6. The CDR3 bases are TGTGCCAGCAGTTCTGGACAGGTTAATAGCAATCAGCCCCAGCATTTT. Its protein is CASSSGQVNSNQPQHF.

J is TRBJ2-2 and V is TRBV5-4; D remains unclear. The length of the CDR3 is 15 residues. Germline V gene data show CDR1 as SGHNT and CDR2 as YYREEE (reference sequence). V lost 3 bases and J lost 0, with 9 bases in between. For the CDR3, the DNA is TGTGCCAGCAGCTCCGAGGTCGCGAACACCGGGGAGCTGTTTTTT. Amino acids: CASSSEVANTGELFF.

This clone was seen a few times. The CDR3 region is CASSLGYREGGEQYF. The DNA for the CDR3 is TGTGCCAGCAGCTTGGGTTACAGGGAAGGTGGCGAGCAGTACTTC. The chain employs TRBV5-6 and TRBJ2-7, with D possibly being TRBD1 (6 bases). Looked up from germline, CDR1 is SGHDT and CDR2 is YYEEEE. This CDR3 spans 15 amino acids. V lost 0 bases to trimming and J lost 6 bases, with 16 bases between them.

This clone has just one count. The chain's CDR3 is CASSESVGRQGHYEQYF. In nucleotides, the CDR3 is TGCGCCAGCAGTGAGTCGGTGGGTCGGCAGGGTCACTACGAGCAGTACTTC. The chain joins TRBV10-2 to TRBJ2-7; D might be TRBD1 (5 bases). Trimming shortened V by 0 bases and J by 3 bases, and 18 bases separated the two germline ends. From germline, CDR1 is WSHSY and CDR2 SAAADI. This CDR3 has 17 residues.